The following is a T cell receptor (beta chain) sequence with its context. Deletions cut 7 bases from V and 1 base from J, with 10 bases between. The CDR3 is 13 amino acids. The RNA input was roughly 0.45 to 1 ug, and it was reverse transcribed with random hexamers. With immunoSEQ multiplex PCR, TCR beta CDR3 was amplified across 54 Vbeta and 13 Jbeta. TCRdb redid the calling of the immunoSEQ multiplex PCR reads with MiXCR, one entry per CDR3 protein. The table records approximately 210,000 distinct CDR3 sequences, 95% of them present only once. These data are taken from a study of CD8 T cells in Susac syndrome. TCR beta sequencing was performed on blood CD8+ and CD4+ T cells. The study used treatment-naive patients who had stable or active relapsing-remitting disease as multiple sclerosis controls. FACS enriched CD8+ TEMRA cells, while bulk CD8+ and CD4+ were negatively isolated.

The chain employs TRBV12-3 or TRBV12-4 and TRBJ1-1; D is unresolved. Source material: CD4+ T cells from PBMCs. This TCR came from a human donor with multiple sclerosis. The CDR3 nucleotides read TGTGCCAGCATTTCTGGGTGGAACACTGAAGCTTTCTTT. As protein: CASISGWNTEAFF.